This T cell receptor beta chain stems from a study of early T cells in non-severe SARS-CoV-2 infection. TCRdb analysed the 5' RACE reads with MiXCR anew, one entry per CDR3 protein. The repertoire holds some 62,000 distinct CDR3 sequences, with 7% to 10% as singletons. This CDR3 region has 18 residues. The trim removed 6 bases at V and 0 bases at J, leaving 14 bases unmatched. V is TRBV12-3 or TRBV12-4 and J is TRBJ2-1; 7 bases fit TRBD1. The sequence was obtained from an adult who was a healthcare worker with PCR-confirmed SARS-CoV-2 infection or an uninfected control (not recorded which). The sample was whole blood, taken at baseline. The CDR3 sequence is CASSLDREGRSSYNEQFF. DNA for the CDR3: TGTGCCAGCAGCCTCGACAGGGAAGGCAGGAGCTCCTACAATGAGCAGTTCTTC.